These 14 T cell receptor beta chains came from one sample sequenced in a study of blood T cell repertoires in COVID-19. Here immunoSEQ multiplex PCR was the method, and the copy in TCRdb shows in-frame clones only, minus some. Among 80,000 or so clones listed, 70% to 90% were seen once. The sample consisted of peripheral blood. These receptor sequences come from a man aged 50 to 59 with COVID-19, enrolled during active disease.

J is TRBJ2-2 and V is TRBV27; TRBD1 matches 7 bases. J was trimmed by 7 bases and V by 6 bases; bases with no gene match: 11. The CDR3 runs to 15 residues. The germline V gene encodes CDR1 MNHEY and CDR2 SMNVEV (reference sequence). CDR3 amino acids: CASRTDRVSGGELFF. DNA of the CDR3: TGTGCCAGCAGAACAGACAGGGTTTCGGGCGGGGAGCTGTTTTTT.

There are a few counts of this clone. Here the CDR3 reads CASSLLRGVYNEQFF. CDR3 bases: TGTGCCAGCAGTTTATTGCGGGGCGTCTACAATGAGCAGTTCTTC. The V and J genes are TRBV28 and TRBJ2-1; a possible D gene is TRBD2 (6 bases). CDR1 MDHEN and CDR2 SYDVKM come from the germline V gene. CDR3 size: 15 residues. Trimming stripped 1 base from V and 3 bases from J, with 10 bases between.

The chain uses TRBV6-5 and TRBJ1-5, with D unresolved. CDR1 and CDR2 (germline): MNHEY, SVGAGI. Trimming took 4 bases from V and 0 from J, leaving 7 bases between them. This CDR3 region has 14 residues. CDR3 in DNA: TGTGCCAGCAGTTCCTCCTATAGCAATCAGCCCCAGCATTTT. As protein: CASSSSYSNQPQHF.

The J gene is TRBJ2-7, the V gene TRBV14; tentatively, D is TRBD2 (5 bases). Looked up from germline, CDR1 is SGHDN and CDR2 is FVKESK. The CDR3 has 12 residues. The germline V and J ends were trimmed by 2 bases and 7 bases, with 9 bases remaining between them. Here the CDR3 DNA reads TGTGCCAGCAGCCAAACGGGGTTTGAGCAGTACTTC. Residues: CASSQTGFEQYF. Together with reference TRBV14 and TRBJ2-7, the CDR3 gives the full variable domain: EAGVTQFPSHSVIEKGQTVTLRCDPISGHDNLYWYRRVMGKEIKFLLHFVKESKQDESGMPNNRFLAERTGGTYSTLKVQPAELEDSGVYFCASSQTGFEQYFGPGTRLTVT.

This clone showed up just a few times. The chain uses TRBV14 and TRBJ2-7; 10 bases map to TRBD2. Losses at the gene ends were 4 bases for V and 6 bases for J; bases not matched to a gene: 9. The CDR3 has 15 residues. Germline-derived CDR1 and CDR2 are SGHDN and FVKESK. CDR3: CASSRQRLAGAEQYF. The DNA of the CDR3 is TGTGCCAGCAGCCGTCAGAGGCTAGCGGGAGCCGAGCAGTACTTC.

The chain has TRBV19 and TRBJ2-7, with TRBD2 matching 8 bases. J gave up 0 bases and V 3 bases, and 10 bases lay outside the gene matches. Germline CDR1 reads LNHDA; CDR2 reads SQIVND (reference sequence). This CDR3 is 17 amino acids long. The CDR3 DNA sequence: TGTGCCAGTAGTATCAGGGTCTCCGGGACTAGCTCCTACGAGCAGTACTTC. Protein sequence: CASSIRVSGTSSYEQYF.

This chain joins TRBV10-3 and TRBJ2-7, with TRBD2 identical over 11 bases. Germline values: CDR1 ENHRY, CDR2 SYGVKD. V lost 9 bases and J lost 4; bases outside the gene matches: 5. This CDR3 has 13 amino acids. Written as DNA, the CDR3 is TGTGCCATAGGGGGGACTAGCGGTTACGAGCAGTACTTC. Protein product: CAIGGTSGYEQYF.

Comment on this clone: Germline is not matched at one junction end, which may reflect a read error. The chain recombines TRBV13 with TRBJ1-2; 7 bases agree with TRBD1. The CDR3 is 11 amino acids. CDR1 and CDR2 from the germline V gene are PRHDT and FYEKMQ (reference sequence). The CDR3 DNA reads TGTGCCAGCAGCTCCGGACAGGTGGGGTGCTTC. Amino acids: CASSSGQVGCF.

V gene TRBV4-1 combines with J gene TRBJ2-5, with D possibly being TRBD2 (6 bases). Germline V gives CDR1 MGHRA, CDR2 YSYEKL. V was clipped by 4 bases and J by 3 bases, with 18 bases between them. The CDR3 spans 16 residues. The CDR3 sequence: CASSPGTFRGKETQYF. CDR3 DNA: TGCGCCAGCAGCCCGGGGACCTTCCGGGGGAAAGAGACCCAGTACTTC.

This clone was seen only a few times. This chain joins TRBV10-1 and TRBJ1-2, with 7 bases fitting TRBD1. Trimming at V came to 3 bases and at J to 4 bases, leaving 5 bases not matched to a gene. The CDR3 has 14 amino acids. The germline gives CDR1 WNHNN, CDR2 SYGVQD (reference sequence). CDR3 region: CASSDTGQPYGYTF. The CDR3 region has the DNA TGCGCCAGCAGTGATACGGGACAGCCCTATGGCTACACCTTC.

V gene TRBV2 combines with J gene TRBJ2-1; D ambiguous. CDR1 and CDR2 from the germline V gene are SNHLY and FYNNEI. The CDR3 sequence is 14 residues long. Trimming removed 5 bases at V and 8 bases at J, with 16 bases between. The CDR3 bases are TGTGCCAGCAGTAAGGAGACCGTAAGCGATGAGCAGTTCTTC. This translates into CASSKETVSDEQFF.

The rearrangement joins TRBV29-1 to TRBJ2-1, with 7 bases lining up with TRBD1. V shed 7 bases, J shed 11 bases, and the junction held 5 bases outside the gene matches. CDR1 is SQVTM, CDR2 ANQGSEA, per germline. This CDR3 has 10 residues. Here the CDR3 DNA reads TGCAGCGCTGGGGGACAGAAGCAGTTCTTC. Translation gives CSAGGQKQFF.

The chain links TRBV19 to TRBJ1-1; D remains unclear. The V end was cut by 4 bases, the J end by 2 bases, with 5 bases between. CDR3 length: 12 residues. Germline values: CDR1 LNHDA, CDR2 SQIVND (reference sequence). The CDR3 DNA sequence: TGTGCCAGTAGTACGGTAAACACTGAAGCTTTCTTT. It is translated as CASSTVNTEAFF.

CDR3 residues: CAISHSYEQYF. The CDR3 region has the DNA TGTGCCATCAGTCACAGCTACGAGCAGTACTTC. The gene calls are TRBV10-3 and TRBJ2-7; D uncertain. The CDR3 is 11 amino acids. Trimming stripped 5 bases from V and 3 bases from J, with 5 bases between. Germline CDR1 is ENHRY and CDR2 is SYGVKD.